This TCR beta chain was retrieved from a study of CD8+ T cells in alopecia areata. Across the study: Administration of oral tofacitinib to treated patients was at 5 to 10 mg twice daily. Study-level points and caveats: Normal scalp showed lower clonality than lesional scalp, especially alopecia totalis/universalis.

Details on this clone: Its antigen is not identified.

The CDR3 spans 15 residues. Germline CDR1 is SGHNT and CDR2 is YYREEE (reference sequence). Trimming removed 4 bases at V and 0 bases at J, with 12 bases between. Researchers gathered lesional scalp punch biopsies and peripheral blood from patients with alopecia areata. PBMCs provided sorted CD4+ and CD8+ T cells. Following extraction, RNA underwent reverse transcription to cDNA, which served as the sequencing template. Assay used: immunoSEQ multiplex PCR; TCRdb lists only in-frame clones, some missing. The data hold 150,000 to 200,000 clones, with approximately 59% observed a single time. This specimen was CD4+ T cells sorted from blood, taken at week 0. The rearrangement uses TRBV5-4 and TRBJ2-3, with D perhaps matching TRBD2 (6 bases). The clonotype comes from a human donor with alopecia areata. The CDR3 protein is CASSTTGTSTDTQYF. CDR3 nucleotides: TGTGCCAGCAGCACCACCGGGACTAGCACAGATACGCAGTATTTT.